This is a list of T cell receptor beta chains from one sample in a study of blood T cell repertoires in COVID-19. Profiling relied on immunoSEQ multiplex PCR, and the TCRdb table lists in-frame clones only, not all of them. The sample records 100,000 to 120,000 clones, around 81% being singletons. Sequenced: peripheral blood. Receptors originate from a woman in her sixties or seventies with acute or convalescent COVID-19. Each CDR3 is given with its conserved first and last residue. The order of the fields is CDR3 protein, CDR3 DNA, V gene, clone size, J gene, D gene. D genes are given only for firm matches. The size entry is marked missing in some rows and otherwise reads once, few, many or a size class.

cdr3_aa: CASSLRDTSRLATYEQYF; cdr3_nt: TGTGCCAGCAGTTTACGGGACACGTCCCGGTTGGCCACCTACGAGCAGTACTTC; v_call: TRBV27; clone_size: -; j_call: TRBJ2-7; d_call: -
cdr3_aa: CASSRQGSYNEQFF; cdr3_nt: TGTGCCAGCAGTAGACAGGGTTCATACAATGAGCAGTTCTTC; v_call: TRBV7-3; clone_size: -; j_call: TRBJ2-1; d_call: TRBD1
cdr3_aa: CASSQLYSSGNTIYF; cdr3_nt: TGCGCCAGCAGCCAACTATACAGTTCGGGAAACACCATATATTTT; v_call: TRBV4-1; clone_size: -; j_call: TRBJ1-3; d_call: -
cdr3_aa: CAPFKLGVMNTEAFF; cdr3_nt: TGTGCCCCCTTCAAGCTCGGGGTCATGAACACTGAAGCTTTCTTT; v_call: TRBV21-1; clone_size: -; j_call: TRBJ1-1; d_call: -
cdr3_aa: CASSLDFGGLSSYNEQFF; cdr3_nt: TGTGCCAGCAGCTTAGATTTTGGCGGGTTGAGCTCCTACAATGAGCAGTTCTTC; v_call: TRBV11-2; clone_size: -; j_call: TRBJ2-1; d_call: -
cdr3_aa: CASSLTSGGETQYF; cdr3_nt: TGTGCCAGCAGCCTAACTTCAGGGGGAGAGACCCAGTACTTC; v_call: TRBV7-8; clone_size: -; j_call: TRBJ2-5; d_call: TRBD1
cdr3_aa: CASSADRGYGYTF; cdr3_nt: TGCGCCAGCAGCGCGGACAGGGGGTATGGCTACACCTTC; v_call: TRBV5-1; clone_size: -; j_call: TRBJ1-2; d_call: TRBD1
cdr3_aa: CASSLGGGDGRGYTF; cdr3_nt: TGTGCCAGCAGCTTGGGTGGGGGCGATGGACGTGGCTACACCTTC; v_call: TRBV5-4; clone_size: few; j_call: TRBJ1-2; d_call: -
cdr3_aa: CASSLRWDSNGNQPQHF; cdr3_nt: TGTGCCAGCAGCCTCCGATGGGACAGTAATGGCAATCAGCCCCAGCATTTT; v_call: TRBV7-6; clone_size: -; j_call: TRBJ1-5; d_call: TRBD1
cdr3_aa: CASSLGAGTGNTGELFF; cdr3_nt: TGTGCCAGCAGCTTAGGCGCCGGGACAGGGAACACCGGGGAGCTGTTTTTT; v_call: TRBV11-2; clone_size: -; j_call: TRBJ2-2; d_call: TRBD1
cdr3_aa: CASSQERGLGTQYF; cdr3_nt: TGTGCCAGCAGCCAAGAAAGGGGCCTTGGGACCCAGTACTTC; v_call: TRBV14; clone_size: -; j_call: TRBJ2-5; d_call: -
cdr3_aa: CASQRGVSNEQFF; cdr3_nt: TGTGCCAGCCAGCGGGGGGTTTCAAATGAGCAGTTCTTC; v_call: TRBV7-2; clone_size: -; j_call: TRBJ2-1; d_call: TRBD2
cdr3_aa: CASVDLVAFF; cdr3_nt: TGTGCCAGCGTAGATTTGGTGGCTTTCTTT; v_call: TRBV28; clone_size: -; j_call: TRBJ1-1; d_call: -
cdr3_aa: CATSRDIATGTQYF; cdr3_nt: TGTGCCACCAGCAGGGACATTGCAACGGGTACGCAGTATTTT; v_call: TRBV15; clone_size: once; j_call: TRBJ2-3; d_call: -
cdr3_aa: CASTQPRTGRSPLHF; cdr3_nt: TGTGCCAGTACCCAACCGAGGACAGGGAGGTCACCCCTCCACTTT; v_call: TRBV19; clone_size: -; j_call: TRBJ1-6; d_call: TRBD1
cdr3_aa: CASSQVYLAGPTKGADTQYF; cdr3_nt: TGCGCCAGCAGCCAAGTATACCTAGCGGGACCAACCAAAGGGGCAGATACGCAGTATTTT; v_call: TRBV4-1; clone_size: -; j_call: TRBJ2-3; d_call: TRBD2
cdr3_aa: CASSRAGNYGYTF; cdr3_nt: TGTGCCAGCAGTCGGGCAGGGAACTATGGCTACACCTTC; v_call: TRBV6-2/TRBV6-3; clone_size: -; j_call: TRBJ1-2; d_call: -
cdr3_aa: CASSLTRGTDTEAFF; cdr3_nt: TGCGCCAGCAGCTTGACAAGGGGTACAGATACTGAAGCTTTCTTT; v_call: TRBV5-1; clone_size: -; j_call: TRBJ1-1; d_call: -
cdr3_aa: CASSLRGGLGYTF; cdr3_nt: TGTGCCAGCAGCTTGAGGGGTGGGCTTGGCTACACCTTC; v_call: TRBV5-6; clone_size: once; j_call: TRBJ1-2; d_call: -
cdr3_aa: CASSYRPATGGNTGELFF; cdr3_nt: TGTGCCAGCAGCTACAGGCCAGCGACAGGGGGCAACACCGGGGAGCTGTTTTTT; v_call: TRBV11-2; clone_size: -; j_call: TRBJ2-2; d_call: TRBD1